Sequencing of this T cell receptor beta chain was carried out in a study of CD4 T cells in relation to SARS-CoV-2 and coronaviruses. Per the germline V gene, CDR1 is LNHNV and CDR2 is YYDKDF (reference sequence). Trimming took 0 bases from V and 4 from J, leaving 6 bases between them. CDR3 size: 13 residues. TCRdb's copy holds only in-frame clones and misses some; the assay was immunoSEQ multiplex PCR. This table has some 64,000 clones, less than 95% appearing once. Unexposed donor CD4+ T cells date from about 2011-2018, before the COVID-19 pandemic. This TCR was recovered from a human donor in good health. The material sequenced was naive CD4+ T cells from PBMCs. Subset meaning: naive CD4+ T cells isolated by negative enrichment. V and J are TRBV15 and TRBJ1-1; D call uncertain. CDR3 residues: CATSRDEVTEAFF. The CDR3 DNA reads TGTGCCACCAGCAGAGATGAGGTCACTGAAGCTTTCTTT.